The 29 T cell receptor beta chains given below trace back to one sample, sequenced in a study of molecular identifiers for immune sequencing clone quantification. TCRdb passed the PCR reads through MiXCR, listing each CDR3 protein once. Of fewer than 350,000 distinct CDR3 sequences listed, about a fifth are singletons. Material: naive CD8+ T cells from blood, with Jurkat cell RNA spiked in. Specified subset: FACS-sorted CD8+CD4-CCR7+CD45RA+ naive T cells. These receptors came from a human donor in good health. Some libraries in this study had Jurkat cell RNA spiked in.

As for this clonotype: A read error may be the cause here, since a much bigger clone is one base away. The rearrangement joins TRBV20-1 to TRBJ2-3; 9 nucleotides agree with TRBD1. The CDR3 consists of 15 residues. Trimming removed 6 bases from V and 1 base from J; junction bases left unmatched: 8. Germline values: CDR1 DFQATT, CDR2 SNEGSKA (reference sequence). The CDR3 protein is CSAPQGAIRTDTQYF. The CDR3 nucleotides read TGCAGTGCGCCACAGGGGGCCATACGCACAGATACGCAGTATTTT.

This clonotype has ten or more counts. This chain joins TRBV11-2 and TRBJ2-7; D not certain. Germline V gene data show CDR1 as SGHAT and CDR2 as FQNNGV. The V end lost 2 bases, the J end lost 4 bases, and 6 bases lay between the germline ends. The CDR3 contains 12 residues. The chain's CDR3 is CASSLLSYEQYF. DNA for the CDR3: TGTGCCAGCAGCTTATTAAGTTACGAGCAGTACTTC.

This clonotype was seen ten or more times. V usage is TRBV19 and J usage is TRBJ2-7; D unclear. V lost 5 bases and J lost 1, with 6 bases in between. In germline, CDR1 is LNHDA, CDR2 SQIVND (reference sequence). This CDR3 has 12 amino acids. For the CDR3, the DNA is TGTGCCAGTAGTGACGGATCCTACGAGCAGTACTTC. Its translation: CASSDGSYEQYF.

This clonotype has a handful of counts. The V and J genes are TRBV4-3 and TRBJ2-2; 8 bases line up with TRBD1. The J segment lost 5 bases and the V segment lost 0 bases, leaving 14 bases of the junction unmatched. The CDR3 is made up of 19 amino acids. Germline CDR1 reads LGHNA; CDR2 reads YSLEER. The CDR3 DNA is TGCGCCAGCAGCCAAGATCAGTGGCAGGGGGCGCGGGGTACCGGGGAGCTGTTTTTT. Its protein product is CASSQDQWQGARGTGELFF.

The rearrangement joins TRBV27 to TRBJ2-3; D is ambiguous. Trimming stripped 3 bases from V and 6 bases from J, with 13 bases between. Germline V gene lookup returns CDR1 MNHEY and CDR2 SMNVEV (reference sequence). CDR3 length equals 14 residues. CDR3 in DNA: TGTGCCAGCAGTTTCCGGTCTAGTGTGGATACGCAGTATTTT. As protein: CASSFRSSVDTQYF.

This clonotype was seen at least ten times. The chain is built from TRBV4-1 and TRBJ1-5; D not certain. CDR1 and CDR2 from the germline V gene are MGHRA and YSYEKL. V lost 1 base to trimming and J lost 4 bases, with 5 bases between them. This CDR3 has 13 residues. CDR3 DNA: TGCGCCAGCAGCCAAGGGGTGAATCAGCCCCAGCATTTT. It specifies CASSQGVNQPQHF.

This clonotype occurred a few times. The chain joins TRBV27 to TRBJ2-7, with D maybe TRBD2 (7 bases). This CDR3 has 15 amino acids. The germline V and J ends were trimmed by 5 bases and 3 bases, with 17 bases remaining between them. CDR1 is MNHEY and CDR2 is SMNVEV in the germline V gene (reference sequence). The CDR3 nucleotides are TGTGCCAGCAGTCTGAGAGGGGGAGGGTTCTACGAGCAGTACTTC. Protein: CASSLRGGGFYEQYF.

Concerning this clonotype itself: A much larger clone lies a single base off, so this may be a read error. The J gene is TRBJ2-2, the V gene TRBV12-3 or TRBV12-4; D ambiguous. This CDR3 contains 13 residues. The germline V and J ends were trimmed by 11 bases and 0 bases, with 10 bases remaining between them. The CDR3 nucleotides are TGTGCCGGCCGAACCGCGAACACCGGGGAGCTGTTTTTT. It translates to CAGRTANTGELFF.

The genes are TRBV30 and TRBJ1-4, with 9 bases that match TRBD1. Germline CDR1 and CDR2: GTSNPN and SVGIG (reference sequence). The trim removed 7 bases at V and 6 bases at J, leaving 3 bases unmatched. The CDR3 extends over 12 amino acids. The CDR3 nucleotides read TGTGCCTACAGGGGGCGAGATGAAAAACTGTTTTTT. Its translation: CAYRGRDEKLFF.

This clonotype was observed many times. The chain links TRBV20-1 to TRBJ1-3; no definite D call. This CDR3 region has 15 residues. The germline V gene has CDR1 DFQATT and CDR2 SNEGSKA (reference sequence). The germline V and J ends were trimmed by 2 bases and 2 bases, with 13 bases remaining between them. CDR3 in DNA: TGCAGTGCTAGACTCCCCCAACTTACTGGAAACACCATATATTTT. It codes for CSARLPQLTGNTIYF.

This clonotype was observed many times. The chain combines TRBV7-9 with TRBJ1-2; 8 bases agree with TRBD1. CDR1 SEHNR and CDR2 FQNEAQ come from the germline V gene (reference sequence). With 10 bases clipped from V and 3 bases from J, the junction kept 7 bases outside the gene matches. The CDR3 runs to 13 residues. CDR3 sequence: CATGTGTYYGYTF. The CDR3 nucleotides read TGTGCCACAGGGACAGGAACTTACTATGGCTACACCTTC.

Of note for this clonotype: A much larger clone lies one base from this, so it may be a read error. CDR3 nucleotides: TGCGCCAACAGTCCCCCGGCCCAAGAGACCCAGTACTTC. This gives the protein CANSPPAQETQYF. V gene TRBV4-1 combines with J gene TRBJ2-5; D uncertain. The CDR3 is made up of 13 amino acids. V was shortened by 10 bases and J by 1 base, with 13 bases between the two germline ends. Per the germline V gene, CDR1 is MGHRA and CDR2 is YSYEKL.

This clonotype was recorded at least ten times. This rearrangement joins TRBV5-5 to TRBJ2-4; 8 nucleotides align to TRBD2. CDR1 is SGHKS, CDR2 YYEKEE, per germline (reference sequence). V lost 5 bases to trimming and J lost 8 bases; unmatched junction nucleotides: 15. The CDR3 runs 16 residues. CDR3 coding DNA: TGTGCCAGCAGTTCGCACCCAGCGGGAGCGAAGGACATTCAGTACTTC. It encodes CASSSHPAGAKDIQYF.

This clonotype appeared many times. The rearrangement links TRBV25-1 to TRBJ2-7; no reliable D call. Germline V gene sequence: CDR1 MGHDK, CDR2 SYGVNS. CDR3 length: 13 amino acids. The germline V and J ends were trimmed by 4 bases and 6 bases, with 13 bases remaining between them. In DNA, the CDR3 is TGTGCCAGCAGTGCCGGGTCCTCTTCCGAGCAGTACTTC. This gives the protein CASSAGSSSEQYF.

CDR3 sequence reads: CASSPTSGDSYEQYF. The CDR3 DNA sequence: TGTGCCAGCAGCCCCACTAGCGGGGACTCCTACGAGCAGTACTTC. V gene TRBV7-9 combines with J gene TRBJ2-7, with 10 bases fitting TRBD2. Trimming cost V 5 bases and J 0 bases; bases outside gene matches: 4. The CDR3 is 15 residues long. Germline CDR1 and CDR2: SEHNR and FQNEAQ (reference sequence).

The table lists this clonotype with many counts. The V call is TRBV4-1, the J call TRBJ1-1; unclear D gene. V was cut by 1 base and J by 4 bases, with 10 bases left in between. Germline V lookup: CDR1 MGHRA, CDR2 YSYEKL. The CDR3 loop spans 14 amino acids. The CDR3 nucleotides read TGCGCCAGCAGCCAAGTGGGAGTTGGCACTGAAGCTTTCTTT. Protein sequence: CASSQVGVGTEAFF.

On this clonotype: This clone may be a read error of a much larger clone one base away. The V gene is TRBV19, the J gene TRBJ2-3, with TRBD1 matching over 7 bases. Germline V gene data show CDR1 as LNHDA and CDR2 as SQIVND (reference sequence). The CDR3 has 16 amino acids. The CDR3 DNA reads as TGTGCCAGTAGTATATCCAGCTCCTGGGGGACAGATATGCAGTATTTT. It specifies CASSISSSWGTDMQYF.

This clonotype was observed at least ten times. The chain is built from TRBV29-1 and TRBJ1-2; D remains ambiguous. The CDR3 loop spans 11 amino acids. From germline, CDR1 is SQVTM and CDR2 ANQGSEA. Trimming stripped 0 bases from V and 8 bases from J, with 7 bases between. CDR3 DNA: TGCAGCGTTGAAGATCTACCCGGCTACACCTTC. This sequence encodes CSVEDLPGYTF. The entire variable domain, with the rest obtained from reference TRBV29-1 and TRBJ1-2, is as follows: SAVISQKPSRDICQRGTSLTIQCQVDSQVTMMFWYRQQPGQSLTLIATANQGSEATYESGFVIDKFPISRPNLTFSTLTVSNMSPEDSSIYLCSVEDLPGYTFGSGTRLTVV.

Ten or more counts support this clonotype. This chain joins TRBV30 and TRBJ2-7; 10 positions match TRBD1. Per germline, CDR1 GTSNPN and CDR2 SVGIG (reference sequence). The CDR3 consists of 14 residues. J gave up 3 bases and V 6 bases, and 8 bases lay outside the gene matches. The CDR3 loop is CACWSGTGVYEQYF. CDR3 sequence (DNA): TGTGCCTGTTGGTCCGGGACAGGGGTCTACGAGCAGTACTTC. Drawing the rest from reference TRBV30 and TRBJ2-7, the complete variable domain is SQTIHQWPATLVQPVGSPLSLECTVEGTSNPNLYWYRQAAGRGLQLLFYSVGIGQISSEVPQNLSASRPQDRQFILSSKKLLLSDSGFYLCACWSGTGVYEQYFGPGTRLTVT.

Concerning this clonotype itself: This may be a read error, as it is one base from a much larger clone. The genes are TRBV19 and TRBJ2-3; weak D call: TRBD1 (5 bases). The CDR3 runs 17 residues. The V gene lost 5 bases and the J gene lost 2 bases, with 20 bases spanning the gap. Germline V gene lookup returns CDR1 LNHDA and CDR2 SQIVND (reference sequence). The CDR3 sequence is CASSRPQAFSFTDTQYF. The CDR3 nucleotides are TGTGCCAGTAGTCGCCCACAGGCGTTCTCGTTCACAGATACGCAGTATTTT.

This clonotype has a count of ten or more. The chain joins TRBV14 to TRBJ2-7; D gene ambiguous. The length of the CDR3 is 15 residues. The germline V gene encodes CDR1 SGHDN and CDR2 FVKESK. Deletions cut 5 bases from V and 0 bases from J, with 14 bases between. The CDR3 spells CASSEDHVYSYEQYF. The CDR3 region has the DNA TGTGCCAGCAGCGAGGACCACGTTTACTCCTACGAGCAGTACTTC.

This clonotype was observed many times. V is TRBV6-5 and J is TRBJ2-7, with D uncertain. This CDR3 is built from 13 residues. Germline CDR1 reads MNHEY; CDR2 reads SVGAGI. Deletions cut 0 bases from V and 3 bases from J, with 6 bases between. The CDR3 spells CASSYSHYYEQYF. Here the CDR3 DNA reads TGTGCCAGCAGTTACTCTCACTACTACGAGCAGTACTTC.

Many counts were recorded for this clonotype. The chain joins TRBV20-1 to TRBJ2-7; 7 positions match TRBD1. CDR1 is DFQATT and CDR2 is SNEGSKA in the germline V gene (reference sequence). The CDR3 consists of 16 residues. The V gene end was trimmed by 0 bases and the J gene end by 2 bases; junction bases not matched to a gene: 10. The CDR3, as DNA: TGCAGTGCTAGAGATCGGGACAGTCCAACTGCCTACGAGCAGTACTTC. Translation: CSARDRDSPTAYEQYF.

This clonotype was counted ten times or more. V is TRBV12-3 or TRBV12-4 and J is TRBJ2-2, with 7 bases that match TRBD1. The trim removed 6 bases at V and 6 bases at J, leaving 4 bases unmatched. CDR3 size: 13 residues. The CDR3 coding sequence is TGTGCCAGCAGAGCTGACAGGGCCGGGGAGCTGTTTTTT. This translates into CASRADRAGELFF.

This clonotype was seen repeatedly, ten times or more. CDR3 loop: CSVEFLRGLNTEAFF. CDR3 DNA sequence: TGCAGCGTTGAGTTTCTCCGAGGCTTGAACACTGAAGCTTTCTTT. This chain links TRBV29-1 with TRBJ1-1; D not certain. The CDR3 is made up of 15 amino acids. From germline, CDR1 is SQVTM and CDR2 ANQGSEA. Trimming removed 3 bases from V and 0 bases from J, with 14 bases in between.

On this clonotype itself: A much larger clone differs by one base, so this may be a read error. V and J are TRBV5-3 and TRBJ2-1; D might be TRBD1 or TRBD2, each matching 6 bases. TRBV5-3 is filed as an ORF, its function uncertain. Trimming left V 9 bases short and J 8 bases short, with 18 bases between. This CDR3 is built from 13 residues. CDR3 residues: CATRAWGAHEQFF. CDR3 nucleotide sequence: TGTGCCACCCGAGCATGGGGGGCGCATGAGCAGTTCTTC.

This clonotype was observed at least ten times. The chain links TRBV5-6 to TRBJ1-1, with D tentatively TRBD1 (5 bases). The CDR3 is made up of 15 amino acids. CDR1 and CDR2 from the germline V gene are SGHDT and YYEEEE. Between the trimmed V and J ends, which lost 0 bases and 5 bases, there was a span of 14 bases. CDR3 region: CASSLVRGQWTEAFF. The CDR3 region has the DNA TGTGCCAGCAGCTTGGTAAGGGGCCAATGGACTGAAGCTTTCTTT.

This clonotype was seen repeatedly, ten times or more. This chain joins TRBV4-2 and TRBJ2-7, with D hard to call. Deletions cut 0 bases from V and 1 base from J, with 7 bases between. The length of the CDR3 is 14 residues. Germline-derived CDR1 and CDR2 are LGHNA and YNFKEQ. The CDR3 sequence is CASSQDIGSYEQYF. DNA of the CDR3: TGTGCCAGCAGCCAAGATATCGGATCCTACGAGCAGTACTTC.

Worth noting for this clonotype: This sequence may be a read error, since a much larger clone differs from it by one base. The rearrangement uses TRBV20-1 and TRBJ2-7; D might be TRBD1 (5 bases). The V and J ends lost 5 bases and 2 bases respectively, with 16 bases between them. The CDR3 length is 14 residues. Germline CDR1 is DFQATT and CDR2 is SNEGSKA (reference sequence). Here the CDR3 reads CSACPRARPYEQYF. The CDR3 coding sequence is TGCAGTGCTTGTCCCAGGGCCCGACCCTACGAGCAGTACTTC.